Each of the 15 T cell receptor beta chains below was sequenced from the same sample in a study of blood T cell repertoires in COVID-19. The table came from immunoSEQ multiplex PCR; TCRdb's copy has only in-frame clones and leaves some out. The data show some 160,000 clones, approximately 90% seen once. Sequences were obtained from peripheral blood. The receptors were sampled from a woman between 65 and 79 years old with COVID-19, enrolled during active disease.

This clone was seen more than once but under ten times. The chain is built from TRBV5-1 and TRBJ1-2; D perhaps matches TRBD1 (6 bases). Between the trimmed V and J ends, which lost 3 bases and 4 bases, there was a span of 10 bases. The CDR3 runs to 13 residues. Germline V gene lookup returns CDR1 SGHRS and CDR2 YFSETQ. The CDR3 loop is CASSWDKSYGYTF. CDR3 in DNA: TGCGCCAGCAGCTGGGACAAGAGCTATGGCTACACCTTC. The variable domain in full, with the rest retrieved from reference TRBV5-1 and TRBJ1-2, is KAGVTQTPRYLIKTRGQQVTLSCSPISGHRSVSWYQQTPGQGLQFLFEYFSETQRNKGNFPGRFSGRQFSNSRSEMNVSTLELGDSALYLCASSWDKSYGYTFGSGTRLTVV.

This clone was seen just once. The CDR3 reads CASSGGISYNEQFF. The DNA for the CDR3 is TGTGCCAGTAGCGGGGGGATCTCCTACAATGAGCAGTTCTTC. The rearrangement links TRBV19 to TRBJ2-1; 7 nucleotides align to TRBD2. Germline values: CDR1 LNHDA, CDR2 SQIVND (reference sequence). The CDR3 is 14 residues long. The ends lost 6 bases at V and 0 bases at J; junction bases unmatched: 2.

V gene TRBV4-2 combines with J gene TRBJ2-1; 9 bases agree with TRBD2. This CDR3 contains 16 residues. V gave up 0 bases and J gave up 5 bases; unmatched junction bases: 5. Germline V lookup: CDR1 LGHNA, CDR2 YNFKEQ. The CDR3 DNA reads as TGTGCCAGCAGCCAAGAACGAGCGGGAGGTAACAATGAGCAGTTCTTC. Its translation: CASSQERAGGNNEQFF.

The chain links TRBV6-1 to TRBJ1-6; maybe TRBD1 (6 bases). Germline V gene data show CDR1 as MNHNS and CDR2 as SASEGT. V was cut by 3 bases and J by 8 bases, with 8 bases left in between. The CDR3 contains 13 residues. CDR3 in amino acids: CASSDRQDSPLHF. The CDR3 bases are TGTGCCAGCAGTGACAGACAGGATTCACCCCTCCACTTT.

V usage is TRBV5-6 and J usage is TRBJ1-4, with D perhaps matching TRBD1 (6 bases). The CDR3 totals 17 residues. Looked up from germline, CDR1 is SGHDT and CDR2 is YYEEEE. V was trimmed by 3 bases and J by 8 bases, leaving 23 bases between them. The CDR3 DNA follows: TGTGCCAGCAGCTCCCAGGGGTTGCAGCCGAAAAAGGAAAAACTGTTTTTT. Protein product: CASSSQGLQPKKEKLFF.

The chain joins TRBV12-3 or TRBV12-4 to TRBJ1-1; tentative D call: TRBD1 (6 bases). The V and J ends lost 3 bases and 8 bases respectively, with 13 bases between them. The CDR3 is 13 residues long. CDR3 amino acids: CASSFLGGREAFF. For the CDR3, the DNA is TGTGCCAGCAGTTTTTTGGGGGGGCGAGAAGCTTTCTTT.

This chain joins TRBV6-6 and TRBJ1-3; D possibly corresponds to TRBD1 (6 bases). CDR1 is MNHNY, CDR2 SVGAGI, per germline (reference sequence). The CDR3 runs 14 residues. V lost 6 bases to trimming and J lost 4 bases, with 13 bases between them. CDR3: CASRKTGLGNTIYF. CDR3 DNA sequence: TGTGCCAGCAGAAAGACAGGCCTGGGAAACACCATATATTTT.

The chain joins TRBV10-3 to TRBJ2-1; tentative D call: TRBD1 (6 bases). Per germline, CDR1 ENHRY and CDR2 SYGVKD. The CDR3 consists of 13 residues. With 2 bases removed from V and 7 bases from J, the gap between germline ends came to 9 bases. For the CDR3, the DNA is TGTGCCATCAGTGAGCCTGACAGGAATGAGCAGTTCTTC. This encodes CAISEPDRNEQFF.

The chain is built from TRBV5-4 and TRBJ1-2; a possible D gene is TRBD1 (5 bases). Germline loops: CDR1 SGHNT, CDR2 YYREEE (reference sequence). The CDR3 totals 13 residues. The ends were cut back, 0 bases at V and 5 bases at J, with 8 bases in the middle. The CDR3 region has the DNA TGTGCCAGCAGCTTGGCAGGGAATTATGGCTACACCTTC. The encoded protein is CASSLAGNYGYTF. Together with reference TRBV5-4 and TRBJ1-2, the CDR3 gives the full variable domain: ETGVTQSPTHLIKTRGQQVTLRCSSQSGHNTVSWYQQALGQGPQFIFQYYREEENGRGNFPPRFSGLQFPNYSSELNVNALELDDSALYLCASSLAGNYGYTFGSGTRLTVV.

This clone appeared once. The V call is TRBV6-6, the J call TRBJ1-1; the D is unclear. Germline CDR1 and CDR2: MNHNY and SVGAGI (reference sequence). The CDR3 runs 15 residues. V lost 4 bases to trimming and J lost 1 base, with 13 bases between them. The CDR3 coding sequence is TGTGCCAGCAGTTTGGCCCGAGGCACGAACACTGAAGCTTTCTTT. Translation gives CASSLARGTNTEAFF.

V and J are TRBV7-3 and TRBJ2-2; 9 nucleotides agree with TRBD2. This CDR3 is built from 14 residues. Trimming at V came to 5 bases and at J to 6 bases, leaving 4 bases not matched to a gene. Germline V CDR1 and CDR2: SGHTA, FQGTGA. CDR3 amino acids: CASSPGTSPGELFF. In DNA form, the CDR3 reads TGTGCCAGCAGCCCCGGGACTAGCCCCGGGGAGCTGTTTTTT. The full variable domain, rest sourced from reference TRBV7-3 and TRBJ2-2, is GAGVSQTPSNKVTEKGKYVELRCDPISGHTALYWYRQSLGQGPEFLIYFQGTGAADDSGLPNDRFFAVRPEGSVSTLKIQRTERGDSAVYLCASSPGTSPGELFFGEGSRLTVL.

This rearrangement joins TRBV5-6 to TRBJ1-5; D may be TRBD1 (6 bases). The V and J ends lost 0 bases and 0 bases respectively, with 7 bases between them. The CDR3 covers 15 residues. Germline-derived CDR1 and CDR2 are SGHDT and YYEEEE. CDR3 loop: CASSLGQVSNQPQHF. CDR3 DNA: TGTGCCAGCAGCTTGGGACAGGTTAGCAATCAGCCCCAGCATTTT. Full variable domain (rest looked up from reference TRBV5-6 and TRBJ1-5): DAGVTQSPTHLIKTRGQQVTLRCSPKSGHDTVSWYQQALGQGPQFIFQYYEEEERQRGNFPDRFSGHQFPNYSSELNVNALLLGDSALYLCASSLGQVSNQPQHFGDGTRLSIL.

CDR3 coding DNA: TGTGCCAGCAGTGCTCCTAGCGTGGAGACCCAGTACTTC. Translation gives CASSAPSVETQYF. The genes are TRBV2 and TRBJ2-5; D might be TRBD2 (6 bases). Between the trimmed V and J ends, which lost 4 bases and 5 bases, there was a span of 11 bases. The CDR3 extends over 13 amino acids. CDR1 and CDR2 (germline): SNHLY, FYNNEI.

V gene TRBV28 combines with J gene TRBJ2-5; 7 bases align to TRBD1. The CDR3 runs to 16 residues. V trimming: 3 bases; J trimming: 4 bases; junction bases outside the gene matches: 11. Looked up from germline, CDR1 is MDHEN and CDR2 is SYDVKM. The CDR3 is CASSFPRQGLGETQYF. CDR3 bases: TGTGCCAGCAGTTTCCCTCGACAGGGCCTTGGAGAGACCCAGTACTTC.

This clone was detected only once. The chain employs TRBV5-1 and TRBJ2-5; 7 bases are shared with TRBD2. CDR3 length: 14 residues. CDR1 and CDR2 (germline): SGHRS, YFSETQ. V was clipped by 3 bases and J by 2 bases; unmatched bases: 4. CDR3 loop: CASSSPGGQETQYF. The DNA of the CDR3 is TGCGCCAGCAGCTCGCCGGGGGGTCAAGAGACCCAGTACTTC.